The clone carrying this T cell receptor (beta chain) was observed many times. Its antigen is not identified. Every individual TCR cDNA molecule carried its own unique molecular identifier, which allowed correction of PCR and sequencing errors. Via MiXCR, TCRdb re-called the 5' RACE reads, giving one row per CDR3 protein. Among 6,000 to 8,000 distinct CDR3 sequences listed, about 7% were seen once. The time point denotes: sample taken at primary tumor resection. Whole RNA came from tumor, nontumor lung or frozen PBMC and was sequenced without being sorted. This entry is derived from a study of spatial heterogeneity in lung cancer. General study points: Mutation tallies in tumors tracked expanded intratumoral alpha and beta TCR counts.

The receptor's source is a female donor with early-stage non-small cell lung cancer. The source was lung tumor tissue, collected at surgery.

In DNA form, the CDR3 reads TGTGCCAGTAGTGGAGGGGGGACAGGTATTTACGAGCAGTACTTC. Protein: CASSGGGTGIYEQYF. V and J are TRBV19 and TRBJ2-7; 8 bases line up with TRBD1. Trimming removed 5 bases from V and 4 bases from J; junction bases left unmatched: 10. CDR1 LNHDA and CDR2 SQIVND come from the germline V gene (reference sequence). This CDR3 comprises 15 residues.